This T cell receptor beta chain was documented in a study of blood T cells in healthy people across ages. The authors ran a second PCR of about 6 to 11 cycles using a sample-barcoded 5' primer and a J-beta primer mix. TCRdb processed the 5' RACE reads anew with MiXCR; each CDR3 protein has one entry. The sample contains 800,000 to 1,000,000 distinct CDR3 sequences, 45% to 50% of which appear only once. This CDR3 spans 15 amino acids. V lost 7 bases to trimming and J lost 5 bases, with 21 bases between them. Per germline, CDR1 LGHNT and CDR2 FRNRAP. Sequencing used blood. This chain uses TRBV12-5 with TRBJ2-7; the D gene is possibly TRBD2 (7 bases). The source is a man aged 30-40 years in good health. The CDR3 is CASAEGGGLGNEQYF. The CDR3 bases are TGTGCTAGTGCAGAGGGCGGGGGCCTAGGAAACGAGCAGTACTTC.